The 13 T cell receptor beta chains below were found in one sample sequenced in a study of neurological immune-mediated disorders. One entry per CDR3 protein, called by TCRdb with MiXCR from the 5' RACE reads. The sample holds tens of thousands of distinct CDR3 sequences, about 4% seen once. Sample: PBMCs. Receptors were obtained from a woman aged 45-59 years with multiple sclerosis.

The chain uses TRBV28 and TRBJ1-6, with 8 bases identical to TRBD1. J lost 8 bases, V lost 3 bases, and 9 bases had no gene match. The germline gives CDR1 MDHEN, CDR2 SYDVKM. This CDR3 has 16 residues. Here the CDR3 reads CASSFIEGTGHSPLHF. The CDR3 nucleotides read TGTGCCAGCAGTTTCATAGAAGGGACAGGACATTCACCCCTCCACTTT.

The rearrangement joins TRBV4-3 to TRBJ2-2; D is ambiguous. CDR1 and CDR2 from the germline V gene are LGHNA and YSLEER. The CDR3 is made up of 17 amino acids. The ends were cut back, 0 bases at V and 5 bases at J, with 16 bases in the middle. CDR3 residues: CASSQDEASIGTGELFF. The CDR3 DNA reads TGCGCCAGCAGCCAAGATGAGGCCAGTATTGGGACCGGGGAGCTGTTTTTT.

This clonotype was observed many times. This chain uses TRBV6-2 or TRBV6-3 with TRBJ1-1, with a possible D match to TRBD1 (5 bases). V was pared by 6 bases and J by 6 bases, with 23 bases between. Per the germline V gene, CDR1 is MNHEY and CDR2 is SVGEGT. The CDR3 sequence is 16 residues long. The CDR3 here is CASRYPPGPEVPEAFF. The CDR3 DNA follows: TGTGCCAGCAGATATCCTCCGGGACCCGAGGTCCCTGAAGCTTTCTTT.

In this sample, this clonotype turned up many times. This chain connects TRBV24-1 to TRBJ2-2, with 7 bases that match TRBD1. The V gene end was trimmed by 3 bases and the J gene end by 1 base; junction bases not matched to a gene: 7. The CDR3 is 17 residues long. CDR1 and CDR2 from the germline V gene are KGHDR and SFDVKD. The CDR3 DNA reads as TGTGCCACCAGTGATCGATCGGGACAGTTGAACACCGGGGAGCTGTTTTTT. The encoded protein is CATSDRSGQLNTGELFF.

The chain has TRBV6-6 and TRBJ2-3, with 9 nucleotides matching TRBD2. This CDR3 contains 14 residues. After removal of 4 bases from V and 5 bases from J, the junction contained 4 bases not matched to a gene. Germline values: CDR1 MNHNY, CDR2 SVGAGI (reference sequence). CDR3 coding DNA: TGTGCCAGCAGTTCTTATAGCGGGAGAGATACGCAGTATTTT. It encodes CASSSYSGRDTQYF.

A note on this clonotype: One end of the junction does not line up with germline, which may come from a read error. The chain recombines TRBV28 with TRBJ1-6; a weak D match, TRBD1 (5 bases). The CDR3 runs 13 residues. In germline, CDR1 is MDHEN, CDR2 SYDVKM. DNA of the CDR3: TGTGCCAGCAGTCCTCCCCCAGGGAGGTCCCTCAACTTT. This codes for CASSPPPGRSLNF.

This clonotype was detected many times. V usage is TRBV7-3 and J usage is TRBJ2-3; 11 bases match TRBD2. After removal of 0 bases from V and 3 bases from J, the junction contained 8 bases not matched to a gene. CDR3 size: 18 residues. Germline CDR1 and CDR2: SGHTA and FQGTGA. The CDR3 region has the DNA TGTGCCAGCAGCTTAACTAGTACTAGCGGGAGTGGGACAGATACGCAGTATTTT. Its translation is CASSLTSTSGSGTDTQYF.

Many counts were recorded for this clonotype. The chain combines TRBV7-9 with TRBJ1-4; D is unresolved. V lost 5 bases and J lost 8, with 18 bases in between. CDR1 is SEHNR, CDR2 FQNEAQ, per germline (reference sequence). The CDR3 has 15 amino acids. This CDR3 is CASSVGRNFEEKLFF. CDR3 DNA: TGTGCCAGCAGCGTCGGACGGAACTTTGAGGAAAAACTGTTTTTT.

This clonotype was counted many times. This CDR3 reads CAISEMSGGGFETQYF. In nucleotides, the CDR3 is TGTGCCATCAGTGAGATGAGCGGGGGTGGTTTCGAGACCCAGTACTTC. The gene calls are TRBV10-3 and TRBJ2-5, with 8 bases matching TRBD2. From germline, CDR1 is ENHRY and CDR2 SYGVKD. With 2 bases clipped from V and 5 bases from J, the junction kept 10 bases outside the gene matches. The CDR3 is 16 amino acids.

In its sample, this clonotype was seen many times. This chain joins TRBV10-3 and TRBJ2-3; maybe TRBD2 (6 bases). Germline loops: CDR1 ENHRY, CDR2 SYGVKD. Trimming stripped 3 bases from V and 2 bases from J, with 12 bases between. The CDR3 totals 15 residues. The CDR3 is CAISEVGGNTDTQYF. The CDR3 DNA follows: TGTGCCATCAGTGAAGTAGGCGGGAACACAGATACGCAGTATTTT.

The chain carries TRBV20-1 and TRBJ2-7; 7 bases match TRBD1. V shed 2 bases and J 2 bases; nucleotides not matched to a gene: 3. CDR3 length: 13 amino acids. Germline CDR1 DFQATT, CDR2 SNEGSKA (reference sequence). In DNA, the CDR3 is TGCAGTGCTAGAAGGCAGGGGGCCTACGAGCAGTACTTC. It is translated as CSARRQGAYEQYF.

This clonotype was counted at least ten times. V gene TRBV5-1 combines with J gene TRBJ1-1; 8 bases match TRBD1. J gave up 2 bases and V 4 bases, and 13 bases lay outside the gene matches. The CDR3 is made up of 17 amino acids. The germline V gene has CDR1 SGHRS and CDR2 YFSETQ. The CDR3, as DNA: TGCGCCAGCAGCCCCAACCTTGGAGGACAGGGAAACACTGAAGCTTTCTTT. This encodes CASSPNLGGQGNTEAFF.

Many counts were recorded for this clonotype. The chain recombines TRBV5-6 with TRBJ2-7; TRBD1 aligns across 7 bases. The CDR3 contains 14 residues. J gave up 5 bases and V 0 bases, and 5 bases lay outside the gene matches. Germline assignment: CDR1 SGHDT and CDR2 YYEEEE. DNA of the CDR3: TGTGCCAGCAGCTTGGTACAGGGGAAGAACGAGCAGTACTTC. Residues: CASSLVQGKNEQYF.